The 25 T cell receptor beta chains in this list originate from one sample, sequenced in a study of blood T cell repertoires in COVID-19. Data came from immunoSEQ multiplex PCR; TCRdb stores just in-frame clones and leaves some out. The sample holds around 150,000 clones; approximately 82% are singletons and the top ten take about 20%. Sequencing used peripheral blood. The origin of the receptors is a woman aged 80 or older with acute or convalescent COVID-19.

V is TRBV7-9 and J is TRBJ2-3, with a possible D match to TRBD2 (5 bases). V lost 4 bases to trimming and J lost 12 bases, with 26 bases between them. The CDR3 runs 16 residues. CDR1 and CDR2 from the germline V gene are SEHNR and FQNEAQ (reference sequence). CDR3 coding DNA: TGTGCCAGCAGCTCCCTTGCGGGCCCTCCGACACCCACCCAGTATTTT. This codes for CASSSLAGPPTPTQYF.

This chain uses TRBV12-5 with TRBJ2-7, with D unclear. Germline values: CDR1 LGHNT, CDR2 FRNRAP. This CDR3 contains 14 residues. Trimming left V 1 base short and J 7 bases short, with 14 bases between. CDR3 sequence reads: CASGLGLLIMEQYF. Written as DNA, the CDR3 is TGTGCTAGTGGTTTGGGACTTCTGATAATGGAGCAGTACTTC.

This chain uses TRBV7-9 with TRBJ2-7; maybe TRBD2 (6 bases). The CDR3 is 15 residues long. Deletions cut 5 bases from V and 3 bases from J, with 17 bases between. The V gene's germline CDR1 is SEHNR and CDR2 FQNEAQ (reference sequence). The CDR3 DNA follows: TGTGCCAGCAGCCCCTCTCTAGCGAGCAGCTACGAGCAGTACTTC. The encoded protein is CASSPSLASSYEQYF.

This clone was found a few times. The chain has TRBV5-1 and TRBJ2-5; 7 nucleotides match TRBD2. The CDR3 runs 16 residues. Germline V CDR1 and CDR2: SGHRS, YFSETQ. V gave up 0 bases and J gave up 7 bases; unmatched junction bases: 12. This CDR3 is CASSLVPWEGQLTQYF. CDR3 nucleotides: TGCGCCAGCAGCTTGGTACCCTGGGAGGGTCAATTGACCCAGTACTTC.

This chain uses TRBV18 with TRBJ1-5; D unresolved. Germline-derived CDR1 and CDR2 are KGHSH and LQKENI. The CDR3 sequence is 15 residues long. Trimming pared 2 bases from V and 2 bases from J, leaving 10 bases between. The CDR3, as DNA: TGTGCCAGCTCACCAGTGGCAGCGGGCAATCAGCCCCAGCATTTT. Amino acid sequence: CASSPVAAGNQPQHF.

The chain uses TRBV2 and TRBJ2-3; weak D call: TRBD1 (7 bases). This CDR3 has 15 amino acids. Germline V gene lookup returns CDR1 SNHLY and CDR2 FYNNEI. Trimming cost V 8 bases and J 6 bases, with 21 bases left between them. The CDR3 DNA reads TGTGCCAGCGGGGCCCCTCAGGGGGGCGGCGATACGCAGTATTTT. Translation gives CASGAPQGGGDTQYF.

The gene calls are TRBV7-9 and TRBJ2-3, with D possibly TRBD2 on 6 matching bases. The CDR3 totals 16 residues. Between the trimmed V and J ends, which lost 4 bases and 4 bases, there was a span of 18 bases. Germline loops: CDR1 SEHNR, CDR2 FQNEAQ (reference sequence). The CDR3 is CASSCDTGEEADTQYF. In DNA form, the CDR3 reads TGTGCCAGCAGCTGCGACACGGGAGAGGAGGCAGATACGCAGTATTTT.

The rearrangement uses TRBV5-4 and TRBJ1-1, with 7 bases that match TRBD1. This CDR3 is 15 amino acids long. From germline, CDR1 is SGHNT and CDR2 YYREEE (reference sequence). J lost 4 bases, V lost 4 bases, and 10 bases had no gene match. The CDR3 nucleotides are TGTGCCAGCAGCATTCCGACAGGGTTGGCCACTGAAGCTTTCTTT. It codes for CASSIPTGLATEAFF.

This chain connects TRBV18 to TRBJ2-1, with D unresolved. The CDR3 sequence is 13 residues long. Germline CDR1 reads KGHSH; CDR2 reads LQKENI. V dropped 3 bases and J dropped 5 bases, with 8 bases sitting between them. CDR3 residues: CASSPPPDNEQFF. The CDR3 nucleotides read TGTGCCAGCTCACCCCCTCCCGACAATGAGCAGTTCTTC.

CDR3 amino acids: CASSNRQPNSPLHF. The CDR3 region has the DNA TGTGCCAGCAGCAACAGGCAACCTAATTCACCCCTCCACTTT. This chain joins TRBV3-1 (or the pseudogene TRBV3-2) and TRBJ1-6, with D perhaps TRBD1 (5 bases). The CDR3 consists of 14 residues. Germline CDR1 and CDR2: LGHDT and YNNKEL (reference sequence). V was shortened by 5 bases and J by 6 bases, with 11 bases between the two germline ends.

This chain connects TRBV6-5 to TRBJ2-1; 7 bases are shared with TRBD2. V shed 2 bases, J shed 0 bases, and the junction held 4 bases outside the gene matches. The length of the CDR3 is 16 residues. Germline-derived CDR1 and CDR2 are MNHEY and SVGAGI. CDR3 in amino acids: CASSYVGGSSYNEQFF. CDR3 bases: TGTGCCAGCAGTTACGTCGGCGGGAGCTCCTACAATGAGCAGTTCTTC.

The CDR3 DNA is TGTGCCAGCACTCGGGAGCGGTACCAAGAGACCCAGTACTTC. This codes for CASTRERYQETQYF. The chain combines TRBV2 with TRBJ2-5; the D gene is possibly TRBD2 (6 bases). There are 14 residues in the CDR3. CDR1 SNHLY and CDR2 FYNNEI come from the germline V gene. Trimming left V 7 bases short and J 0 bases short, with 12 bases between. Supplemented by reference TRBV2 and TRBJ2-5, the full variable domain reads EPEVTQTPSHQVTQMGQEVILRCVPISNHLYFYWYRQILGQKVEFLVSFYNNEISEKSEIFDDQFSVERPDGSNFTLKIRSTKLEDSAMYFCASTRERYQETQYFGPGTRLLVL.

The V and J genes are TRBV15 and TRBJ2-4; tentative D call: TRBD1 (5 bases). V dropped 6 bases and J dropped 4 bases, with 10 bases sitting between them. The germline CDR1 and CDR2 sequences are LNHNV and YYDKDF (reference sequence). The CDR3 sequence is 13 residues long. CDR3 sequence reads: CATSPDTKNIQYF. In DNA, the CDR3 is TGTGCCACCAGTCCGGACACTAAAAACATTCAGTACTTC.

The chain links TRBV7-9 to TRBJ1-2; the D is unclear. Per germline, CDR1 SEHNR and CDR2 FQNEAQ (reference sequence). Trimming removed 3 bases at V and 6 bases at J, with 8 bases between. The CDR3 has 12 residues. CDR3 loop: CASSLSQNGYTF. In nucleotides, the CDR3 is TGTGCCAGCAGCTTGTCCCAGAATGGCTACACCTTC.

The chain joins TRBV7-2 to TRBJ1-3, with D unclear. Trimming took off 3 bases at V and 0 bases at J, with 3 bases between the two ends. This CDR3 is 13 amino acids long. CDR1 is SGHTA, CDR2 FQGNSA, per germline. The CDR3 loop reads CASSFGSGNTIYF. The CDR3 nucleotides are TGTGCCAGCAGCTTCGGCTCTGGAAACACCATATATTTT.

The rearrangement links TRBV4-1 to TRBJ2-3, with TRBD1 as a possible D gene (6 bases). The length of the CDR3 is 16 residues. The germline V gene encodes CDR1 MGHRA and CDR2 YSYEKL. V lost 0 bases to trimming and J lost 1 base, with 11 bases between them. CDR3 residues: CASSQDTGLGTDTQYF. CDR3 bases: TGCGCCAGCAGCCAAGATACAGGGTTGGGCACAGATACGCAGTATTTT.

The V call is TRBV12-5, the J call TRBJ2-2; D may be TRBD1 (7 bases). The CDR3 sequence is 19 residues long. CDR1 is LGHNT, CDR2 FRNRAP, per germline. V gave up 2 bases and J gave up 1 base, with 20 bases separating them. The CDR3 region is CASGLPAGQFPLNTGELFF. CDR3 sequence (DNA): TGTGCTAGTGGTTTGCCTGCGGGACAGTTTCCCTTGAACACCGGGGAGCTGTTTTTT.

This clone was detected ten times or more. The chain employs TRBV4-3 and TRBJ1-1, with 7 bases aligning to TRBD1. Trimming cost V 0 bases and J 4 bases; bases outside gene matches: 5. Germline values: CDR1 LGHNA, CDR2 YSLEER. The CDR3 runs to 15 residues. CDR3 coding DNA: TGCGCCAGCAGCCAAGAGGCGACAGGGCTCACTGAAGCTTTCTTT. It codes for CASSQEATGLTEAFF.

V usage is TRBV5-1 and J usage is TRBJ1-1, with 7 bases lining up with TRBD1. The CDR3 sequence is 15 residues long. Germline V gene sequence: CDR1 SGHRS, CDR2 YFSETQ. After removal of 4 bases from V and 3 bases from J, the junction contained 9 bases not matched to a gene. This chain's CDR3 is CASSTRQGWDTEAFF. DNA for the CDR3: TGCGCCAGCAGCACCCGACAGGGTTGGGACACTGAAGCTTTCTTT.

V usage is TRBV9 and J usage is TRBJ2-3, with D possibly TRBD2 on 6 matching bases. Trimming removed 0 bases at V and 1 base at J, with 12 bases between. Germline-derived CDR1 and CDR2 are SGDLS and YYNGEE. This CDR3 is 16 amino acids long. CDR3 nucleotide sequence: TGTGCCAGCAGCGTAGCAGATGGCGGGGGCACAGATACGCAGTATTTT. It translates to CASSVADGGGTDTQYF. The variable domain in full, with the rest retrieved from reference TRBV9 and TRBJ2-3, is DSGVTQTPKHLITATGQRVTLRCSPRSGDLSVYWYQQSLDQGLQFLIQYYNGEERAKGNILERFSAQQFPDLHSELNLSSLELGDSALYFCASSVADGGGTDTQYFGPGTRLTVL.

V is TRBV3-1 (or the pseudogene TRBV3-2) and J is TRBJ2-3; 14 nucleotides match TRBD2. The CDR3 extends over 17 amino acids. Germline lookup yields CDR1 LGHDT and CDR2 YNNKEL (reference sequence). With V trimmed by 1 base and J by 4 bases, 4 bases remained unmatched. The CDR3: CASSQGRLAGGSDTQYF. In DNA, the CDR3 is TGTGCCAGCAGCCAAGGGAGACTAGCGGGAGGGTCAGATACGCAGTATTTT.

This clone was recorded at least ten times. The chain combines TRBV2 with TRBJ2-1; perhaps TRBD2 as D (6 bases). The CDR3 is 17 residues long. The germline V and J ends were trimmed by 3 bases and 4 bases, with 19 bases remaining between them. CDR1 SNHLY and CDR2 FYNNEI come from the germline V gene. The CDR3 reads CASSDPRTGVGYNEQFF. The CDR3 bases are TGTGCCAGCAGTGACCCCCGAACGGGGGTGGGGTACAATGAGCAGTTCTTC.

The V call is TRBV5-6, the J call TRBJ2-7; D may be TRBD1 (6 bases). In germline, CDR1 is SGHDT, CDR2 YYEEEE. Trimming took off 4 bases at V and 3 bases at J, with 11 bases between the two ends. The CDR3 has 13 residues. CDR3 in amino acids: CASSPGAVYEQYF. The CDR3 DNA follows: TGTGCCAGCAGCCCAGGGGCGGTCTACGAGCAGTACTTC.

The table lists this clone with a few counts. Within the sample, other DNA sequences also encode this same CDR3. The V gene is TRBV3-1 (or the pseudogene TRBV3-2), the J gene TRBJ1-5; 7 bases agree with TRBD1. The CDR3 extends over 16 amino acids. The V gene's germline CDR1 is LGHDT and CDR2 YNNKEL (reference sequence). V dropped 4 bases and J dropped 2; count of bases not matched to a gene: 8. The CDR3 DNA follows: TGTGCCAGCAGCCTGAGGGACAGTAAGGGCAATCAGCCCCAGCATTTT. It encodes CASSLRDSKGNQPQHF.

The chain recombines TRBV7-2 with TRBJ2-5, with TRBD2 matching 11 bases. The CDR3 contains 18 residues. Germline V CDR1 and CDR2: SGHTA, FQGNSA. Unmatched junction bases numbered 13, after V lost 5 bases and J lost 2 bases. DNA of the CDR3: TGTGCCAGCAGCCCCGCCGCCAGGACTAGCGGGCTACAAGAGACCCAGTACTTC. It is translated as CASSPAARTSGLQETQYF.